The T cell receptor beta chain described here comes from a study of shared clonotypes between healthy human individuals. Whole-study context: Each donor contributed plates that comprised three CD4 naive, three CD4 memory, two CD8 naive and one CD8 memory. Study-level findings and limits: The small donor group covered limited genetic and exposure diversity. Researchers sampled blood only, noting tissue repertoires likely differ.

Regarding this clone: Its antigen is currently unknown.

The naive CD8 population came from CD45RO-negative cells selected for CCR7, without terminally differentiated effector memory CD45RA+ cells. Replicate PCRs for sorted subsets used approximately 190 ng DNA; this equaled 33,000 or so T cell genomes. The table came from immunoSEQ multiplex PCR; TCRdb's copy has only in-frame clones and leaves some out. The data hold hundreds of thousands of clones, with around 92% observed a single time. V dropped 0 bases and J dropped 6; count of bases not matched to a gene: 8. The V gene's germline CDR1 is LGHNA and CDR2 YSLEER. The CDR3 has 17 residues. The TCR originated in a man aged 30-40 years in good health. The sample consisted of naive CD8+ T cells sorted from blood. J is TRBJ2-7 and V is TRBV4-3, with TRBD2 matching 13 bases. CDR3 DNA: TGCGCCAGCAGCCAAGATCCACCCGGACTAGCGGGAGCCGAGCAGTACTTC. This encodes CASSQDPPGLAGAEQYF.